These 30 T cell receptor beta chains came from one sample sequenced in a study of T cells in Graves' hyperthyroidism and ophthalmopathy. The source material, RNA transcripts, was used to amplify TCR beta CDR3 regions. The primer set for the first-round RT-PCR of the TCR CDR3 was HTBI. TCRdb recomputed calls from the multiplex PCR reads with MiXCR, one row per CDR3 protein. In the table there are approximately 590,000 distinct CDR3 sequences, under 60% of which are singletons. The sequenced material came from peripheral blood or thyroid tissue (not recorded which). The receptors come from a woman between 18 and 29 years old with Graves' hyperthyroidism.

This clonotype appeared many times. The rearrangement links TRBV7-9 to TRBJ1-4; D may be TRBD1 (6 bases). Looked up from germline, CDR1 is SEHNR and CDR2 is FQNEAQ (reference sequence). V dropped 4 bases and J dropped 8 bases, with 14 bases sitting between them. There are 14 residues in the CDR3. The CDR3 coding sequence is TGTGCCAGCAGCTCGACAGGATTCCAGGAAAAACTGTTTTTT. This gives the protein CASSSTGFQEKLFF.

Only a few counts were recorded for this clonotype. The J gene is TRBJ2-6, the V gene TRBV15; 7 nucleotides line up with TRBD1. V lost 8 bases and J lost 4; bases outside the gene matches: 5. CDR1 and CDR2 (germline): LNHNV, YYDKDF (reference sequence). The CDR3 extends over 14 amino acids. As DNA, the CDR3 is TGTGCCACCTCGACAGGGACGGGGGCCAACGTCCTGACTTTC. Translated: CATSTGTGANVLTF.

This chain uses TRBV7-6 with TRBJ2-7; either TRBD1 or TRBD2 may fit D (5 bases each). V lost 6 bases, J lost 2 bases, and 17 bases lay in between. The CDR3 is made up of 15 amino acids. Germline V gene lookup returns CDR1 SGHVS and CDR2 FNYEAQ. CDR3 amino acids: CASSRRQYGTYEQYF. The DNA for the CDR3 is TGTGCCAGCAGTAGAAGACAGTACGGGACCTACGAGCAGTACTTC.

V usage is TRBV10-1 and J usage is TRBJ2-7; D may be TRBD1 (6 bases). Germline CDR1 reads WNHNN; CDR2 reads SYGVQD (reference sequence). V lost 2 bases to trimming and J lost 6 bases, with 17 bases between them. This CDR3 spans 15 amino acids. The CDR3 sequence is CASSERGIQRGEQYF. The CDR3, as DNA: TGCGCCAGCAGTGAGAGGGGGATCCAACGGGGCGAGCAGTACTTC.

In regard to this clonotype: No conserved phenylalanine or tryptophan is present at the end of the CDR3, so a read error is the likely explanation. It is unclear where the CDR3 begins or ends on the DNA, so no DNA is shown, and the CDR3 is as TCRdb lists it. The genes are TRBV25-1 and TRBJ1-3; the table calls TRBD1, which could not be checked here. The CDR3 is 8 amino acids in total, end residues counted. Germline V gene sequence: CDR1 MGHDK, CDR2 SYGVNS. The CDR3 loop reads CASSEFRD.

CDR3 in DNA: TGTGCCAGCAGCTCTCCGGGGGACGAGCAGTACTTC. Its translation: CASSSPGDEQYF. V usage is TRBV7-2 and J usage is TRBJ2-7, with D possibly TRBD2 on 6 matching bases. Trimming stripped 4 bases from V and 5 bases from J, with 9 bases between. Germline V CDR1 and CDR2: SGHTA, FQGNSA. The CDR3 runs 12 residues.

About this clonotype itself: This is likely a read error, given that the CDR3 carries no conserved phenylalanine or tryptophan at its end. This rearrangement joins TRBV4-1 to TRBJ1-1, with D unresolved. Trimming stripped 0 bases from V and 3 bases from J, with 5 bases between. This CDR3 comprises 13 residues. Germline CDR1 MGHRA, CDR2 YSYEKL. The CDR3 spells CASSQDGYTEAFL. CDR3 in DNA: TGCGCCAGCAGCCAAGATGGGTACACTGAAGCTTTCCTT.

This rearrangement joins TRBV19 to TRBJ1-5; D is unclear. The CDR3 has 15 residues. Trimming removed 9 bases from V and 0 bases from J, with 15 bases in between. In germline, CDR1 is LNHDA, CDR2 SQIVND (reference sequence). The CDR3 sequence is CASPRTEDSNQPQHF. Here the CDR3 DNA reads TGTGCCAGCCCTCGGACTGAAGATAGCAATCAGCCCCAGCATTTT.

J is TRBJ1-2 and V is TRBV7-8; no definite D call. CDR1 and CDR2 from the germline V gene are SGHVS and FQNEAQ. This CDR3 has 12 residues. The ends were cut back, 6 bases at V and 5 bases at J, with 10 bases in the middle. This CDR3 reads CASSGSGYGYTF. The DNA for the CDR3 is TGTGCCAGCAGTGGTAGCGGATATGGCTACACCTTC.

Only a few counts were recorded for this clonotype. The CDR3 is CSASVNYEQYF. Here the CDR3 DNA reads TGCAGCGCCTCGGTCAACTACGAGCAGTACTTC. V is TRBV29-1 and J is TRBJ2-7, with unresolved D. V shed 7 bases and J shed 3 bases, with 10 bases lying between them. From germline, CDR1 is SQVTM and CDR2 ANQGSEA. The CDR3 totals 11 residues.

For this clonotype: It may be a read error: a sequence one base away is much more abundant. The chain employs TRBV2 and TRBJ2-7, with 9 bases fitting TRBD2. Germline-derived CDR1 and CDR2 are SNHLY and FYNNEI. This CDR3 comprises 15 residues. The CDR3 nucleotides are TGTGCCAGCAGTGACGCTAGCGGGATCTCCTGCGAGCAGTACTTC. Its protein is CASSDASGISCEQYF.

This clonotype was detected many times. The J gene is TRBJ1-1, the V gene TRBV10-3; TRBD1 aligns across 7 bases. CDR1 ENHRY and CDR2 SYGVKD come from the germline V gene. This CDR3 has 13 amino acids. Trimming took 7 bases from V and 3 from J; bases not matched to a gene: 5. CDR3 sequence (DNA): TGTGCCATCAAACAGGGGTTTGACACTGAAGCTTTCTTT. This translates into CAIKQGFDTEAFF.

As concerns this clonotype: This CDR3 is missing its conserved last phenylalanine or tryptophan, likely due to a read error. Because the CDR3's place on the DNA is in doubt, the DNA is left out and the CDR3 is given as listed by TCRdb. This chain joins TRBV7-9 and TRBJ2-7. Germline assignment: CDR1 SEHNR and CDR2 FQNEAQ (reference sequence). The CDR3 has 10 amino acids, counting both end residues. CDR3 residues: CASSLAQVVA.

The V and J genes are TRBV29-1 and TRBJ1-1, with 9 bases lining up with TRBD1. The CDR3 length is 12 residues. With 5 bases clipped from V and 11 bases from J, the junction kept 9 bases outside the gene matches. CDR1 SQVTM and CDR2 ANQGSEA come from the germline V gene. The CDR3 sequence is CSVWSGTGFAFF. DNA of the CDR3: TGCAGCGTTTGGAGTGGGACAGGGTTTGCTTTCTTT.

This clonotype came up many times. The rearrangement links TRBV7-9 to TRBJ2-7; D may be TRBD2 (6 bases). This CDR3 comprises 13 residues. Trimming removed 5 bases at V and 0 bases at J, with 8 bases between. CDR1 is SEHNR and CDR2 is FQNEAQ in the germline V gene (reference sequence). The chain's CDR3 is CASSQGLSYEQYF. The CDR3 DNA reads TGTGCCAGCAGCCAGGGACTCTCCTACGAGCAGTACTTC. Looking up the rest from reference TRBV7-9 and TRBJ2-7 gives the full variable domain: DTGVSQNPRHKITKRGQNVTFRCDPISEHNRLYWYRQTLGQGPEFLTYFQNEAQLEKSRLLSDRFSAERPKGSFSTLEIQRTEQGDSAMYLCASSQGLSYEQYFGPGTRLTVT.

J is TRBJ2-3 and V is TRBV25-1; D is possibly TRBD1 or TRBD2 (5 bases each). With 6 bases removed from V and 0 bases from J, the gap between germline ends came to 13 bases. This CDR3 has 15 amino acids. CDR1 is MGHDK and CDR2 is SYGVNS in the germline V gene. In nucleotides, the CDR3 is TGTGCCAGCAGCGGGACCACCCCTAGCACAGATACGCAGTATTTT. Its protein is CASSGTTPSTDTQYF.

The chain recombines TRBV7-9 with TRBJ2-7; 7 bases match TRBD2. The V gene's germline CDR1 is SEHNR and CDR2 FQNEAQ (reference sequence). Unmatched junction bases numbered 7, after V lost 9 bases and J lost 2 bases. This CDR3 spans 13 amino acids. The chain's CDR3 is CASRGGWPYEQYF. The CDR3 region has the DNA TGTGCCAGTAGGGGAGGGTGGCCCTACGAGCAGTACTTC.

This clonotype was detected many times. The rearrangement links TRBV29-1 to TRBJ2-5; D is uncertain. Trimming pared 4 bases from V and 5 bases from J, leaving 14 bases between. CDR3 length: 13 residues. Germline values: CDR1 SQVTM, CDR2 ANQGSEA. CDR3 DNA sequence: TGCAGCGTTGCCAAAGGGTCGTGGGAGACCCAGTACTTC. Translation gives CSVAKGSWETQYF.

J is TRBJ2-2 and V is TRBV20-1, with D perhaps TRBD2 (5 bases). The CDR3 is made up of 13 amino acids. With 3 bases removed from V and 2 bases from J, the gap between germline ends came to 7 bases. Per germline, CDR1 DFQATT and CDR2 SNEGSKA (reference sequence). CDR3 loop: CSARDLNTGELFF. In DNA, the CDR3 is TGCAGTGCTAGGGACTTAAACACCGGGGAGCTGTTTTTT.

The CDR3 DNA reads TGTGCCAGCAGCACGACCGCAGGGGAGACCCAGTACTTC. This gives the protein CASSTTAGETQYF. The V call is TRBV7-6, the J call TRBJ2-5, with D maybe TRBD1 (5 bases). There are 13 residues in the CDR3. Between the trimmed V and J ends, which lost 5 bases and 5 bases, there was a span of 12 bases. Germline V gives CDR1 SGHVS, CDR2 FNYEAQ.

The chain uses TRBV29-1 and TRBJ1-5, with TRBD1 identical over 8 bases. The ends lost 4 bases at V and 3 bases at J; junction bases unmatched: 5. The CDR3 runs to 14 residues. The germline V gene has CDR1 SQVTM and CDR2 ANQGSEA. CDR3 in amino acids: CSVVGTGYNQPQHF. The CDR3, as DNA: TGCAGCGTTGTTGGGACAGGTTACAATCAGCCCCAGCATTTT.

This clonotype occurred many times. The DNA for the CDR3 is TGTGCCAGCAACCCGAGACCGAGGAAGAACACCGGGGAGCTGTTTTTT. The encoded protein is CASNPRPRKNTGELFF. The J gene is TRBJ2-2, the V gene TRBV2, with D unclear. From germline, CDR1 is SNHLY and CDR2 FYNNEI. V lost 7 bases and J 1 base, leaving 16 bases between the germline ends. The CDR3 spans 16 residues.

The J gene is TRBJ1-5, the V gene TRBV2; 8 nucleotides match TRBD1. Germline lookup yields CDR1 SNHLY and CDR2 FYNNEI. There are 17 residues in the CDR3. The junction had 12 bases not matched to a gene; V was cut back by 6 bases and J by 2 bases. This CDR3 is CASSQMSDRGGNQPQHF. CDR3 nucleotides: TGTGCCAGCAGCCAAATGAGTGACAGGGGTGGCAATCAGCCCCAGCATTTT.

The chain combines TRBV10-3 with TRBJ1-5; unclear D gene. Germline lookup yields CDR1 ENHRY and CDR2 SYGVKD. The ends were cut back, 8 bases at V and 2 bases at J, with 22 bases in the middle. This CDR3 contains 17 residues. CDR3 sequence reads: CAICSVKAGAGNQPQHF. The CDR3 DNA sequence: TGTGCCATCTGCAGTGTCAAGGCCGGAGCAGGCAATCAGCCCCAGCATTTT.

The CDR3 is CASSLVISIKQETQYF. The CDR3, as DNA: TGTGCCAGCAGCTTAGTGATCTCCATCAAGCAAGAGACCCAGTACTTC. This chain uses TRBV7-9 with TRBJ2-5; D unresolved. The CDR3 extends over 16 amino acids. Germline V gene data show CDR1 as SEHNR and CDR2 as FQNEAQ (reference sequence). V lost 1 base and J lost 2, with 14 bases in between.

V is TRBV7-3 and J is TRBJ1-1, with TRBD1 matching 9 bases. Germline-derived CDR1 and CDR2 are SGHTA and FQGTGA. The CDR3 is 18 amino acids. With V trimmed by 1 base and J by 3 bases, 12 bases remained unmatched. The CDR3: CASSLRMPGQGADTEAFF. In DNA form, the CDR3 reads TGTGCCAGCAGCTTAAGAATGCCGGGACAGGGTGCAGACACTGAAGCTTTCTTT. Drawing the rest from reference TRBV7-3 and TRBJ1-1, the complete variable domain is GAGVSQTPSNKVTEKGKYVELRCDPISGHTALYWYRQSLGQGPEFLIYFQGTGAADDSGLPNDRFFAVRPEGSVSTLKIQRTERGDSAVYLCASSLRMPGQGADTEAFFGQGTRLTVV.

This clonotype was counted a few times. The rearrangement uses TRBV7-9 and TRBJ1-4; TRBD1 matches at 7 bases. This CDR3 spans 16 amino acids. V lost 4 bases and J lost 5; bases outside the gene matches: 10. CDR1 is SEHNR and CDR2 is FQNEAQ in the germline V gene (reference sequence). The CDR3 region is CASSSPGGTVNEKLFF. For the CDR3, the DNA is TGTGCCAGCAGCTCCCCCGGGGGGACAGTCAATGAAAAACTGTTTTTT.

The rearrangement links TRBV12-3 or TRBV12-4 to TRBJ2-7; D possibly corresponds to TRBD1 (6 bases). The CDR3 has 12 residues. V was clipped by 7 bases and J by 5 bases, with 12 bases between them. The DNA for the CDR3 is TGTGCCAGCACCTCAACAGGGCACGAGCAGTACTTC. This translates into CASTSTGHEQYF.

The sample holds one count of this clonotype. The chain couples TRBV10-3 to TRBJ1-6; TRBD1 aligns across 7 bases. Trimming took 2 bases from V and 7 from J; bases not matched to a gene: 5. This CDR3 has 15 amino acids. Germline V CDR1 and CDR2: ENHRY, SYGVKD. The CDR3 protein is CAISEGTEENSPLHF. The CDR3 bases are TGTGCCATCAGTGAGGGGACAGAAGAAAATTCACCCCTCCACTTT.

This clonotype was recorded at least ten times. The V gene is TRBV24-1, the J gene TRBJ2-2; D gene unclear. CDR1 and CDR2 (germline): KGHDR, SFDVKD. V lost 3 bases and J 5 bases, leaving 0 bases between the germline ends. This CDR3 spans 11 amino acids. The CDR3 here is CATSDTGELFF. The CDR3 DNA follows: TGTGCCACCAGTGATACCGGGGAGCTGTTTTTT.